The 24 T cell receptor beta chains below all came from one sample that was sequenced in a study of cytomegalovirus exposure and HLA in healthy donors. PCR primers comprised 60 Vbeta and 13 Jbeta primers. Libraries were prepared by immunoSEQ multiplex PCR; TCRdb keeps only in-frame clonotypes and omits some of them. Of some 180,000 clones in the sample, more than 65% were seen once. Sequencing used PBMCs. The receptors here all came from a girl aged 2 to 10 in good health and CMV-seropositive.

The rearrangement links TRBV4-1 to TRBJ1-2; a weak D match, TRBD1 (6 bases). The germline V gene has CDR1 MGHRA and CDR2 YSYEKL. CDR3 size: 16 residues. With 2 bases removed from V and 4 bases from J, the gap between germline ends came to 17 bases. CDR3 sequence (DNA): TGCGCCAGCAGCCAACGGGAGGGGGGTACTGGCTATGGCTACACCTTC. It specifies CASSQREGGTGYGYTF.

The chain has TRBV11-2 and TRBJ2-5; possibly TRBD2 for D (5 bases). V gave up 3 bases and J gave up 2 bases, with 13 bases separating them. The germline V gene encodes CDR1 SGHAT and CDR2 FQNNGV. The CDR3 sequence is 15 residues long. The CDR3 reads CASSFVSGVQETQYF. DNA for the CDR3: TGTGCCAGCAGCTTCGTGAGCGGAGTACAAGAGACCCAGTACTTC.

The table lists this clone with a count of one. The V gene is TRBV6-1, the J gene TRBJ2-2; 10 bases are a match to TRBD2. This CDR3 has 14 amino acids. Trimming took 7 bases from V and 7 from J; bases not matched to a gene: 6. CDR1 MNHNS and CDR2 SASEGT come from the germline V gene. CDR3 sequence: CASMSSGSIGELFF. The CDR3 coding sequence is TGTGCCAGCATGTCTAGCGGGAGCATCGGGGAGCTGTTTTTT.

The table lists this clone with a count of one. The chain carries TRBV4-1 and TRBJ1-1; 11 bases are a match to TRBD1. V shed 0 bases and J 7 bases; nucleotides not matched to a gene: 4. The CDR3 sequence is 15 residues long. Germline V CDR1 and CDR2: MGHRA, YSYEKL. CDR3 DNA sequence: TGCGCCAGCAGCCAAGAGGGGGGACAGGGGGGTGAAGCTTTCTTT. As protein: CASSQEGGQGGEAFF.

The chain employs TRBV27 and TRBJ2-3, with D maybe TRBD1 (5 bases). Between the trimmed V and J ends, which lost 4 bases and 8 bases, there was a span of 19 bases. Germline loops: CDR1 MNHEY, CDR2 SMNVEV (reference sequence). The CDR3 spans 15 residues. The CDR3 sequence: CASSSSTAGLGTQYF. The CDR3 DNA reads TGTGCCAGCAGTTCGTCGACAGCCGGCCTTGGTACGCAGTATTTT.

The V and J genes are TRBV5-1 and TRBJ1-5, with D possibly matching TRBD1 (6 bases). Per the germline V gene, CDR1 is SGHRS and CDR2 is YFSETQ. Trimming left V 5 bases short and J 2 bases short, with 23 bases between. The CDR3 runs 18 residues. CDR3 nucleotide sequence: TGCGCCAGCAGTTCCGGCTTGATGGGGGCCTATGGCAATCAGCCCCAGCATTTT. Protein: CASSSGLMGAYGNQPQHF.

V gene TRBV11-2 combines with J gene TRBJ1-1; D is possibly TRBD1 (5 bases). The germline gives CDR1 SGHAT, CDR2 FQNNGV. The CDR3 length is 15 residues. Trimming removed 6 bases at V and 0 bases at J, with 14 bases between. The CDR3 DNA sequence: TGTGCCAGCAGTTCAAACAGGAACATGAACACTGAAGCTTTCTTT. Translated: CASSSNRNMNTEAFF. Full variable domain (remainder filled in from reference TRBV11-2 and TRBJ1-1): EAGVAQSPRYKIIEKRQSVAFWCNPISGHATLYWYQQILGQGPKLLIQFQNNGVVDDSQLPKDRFSAERLKGVDSTLKIQPAKLEDSAVYLCASSSNRNMNTEAFFGQGTRLTVV.

This chain connects TRBV25-1 to TRBJ2-1; D might be TRBD2 (6 bases). Germline-derived CDR1 and CDR2 are MGHDK and SYGVNS. The CDR3 spans 16 residues. V was clipped by 7 bases and J by 7 bases, with 23 bases between them. CDR3 nucleotides: TGTGCCAGCACCCGAATCAGACTTGGCGGGATAAATGAGCAGTTCTTC. Its translation is CASTRIRLGGINEQFF.

The V and J genes are TRBV5-1 and TRBJ1-2; 8 nucleotides match TRBD1. The V gene's germline CDR1 is SGHRS and CDR2 YFSETQ. V trimming: 3 bases; J trimming: 6 bases; junction bases outside the gene matches: 4. The CDR3 sequence is 13 residues long. CDR3 nucleotide sequence: TGCGCCAGCAGCTCGGACAGGGTTAATGGCTACACCTTC. Residues: CASSSDRVNGYTF.

The table lists this clone with a few counts. The V call is TRBV6-5, the J call TRBJ1-1; perhaps TRBD1 as D (6 bases). The CDR3 loop spans 15 amino acids. The germline gives CDR1 MNHEY, CDR2 SVGAGI. The ends were cut back, 6 bases at V and 0 bases at J, with 14 bases in the middle. CDR3 in amino acids: CASRQTGALNTEAFF. The CDR3 DNA is TGTGCCAGCAGACAGACAGGCGCCTTGAACACTGAAGCTTTCTTT.

J is TRBJ1-5 and V is TRBV6-1; 8 bases line up with TRBD1. Germline lookup yields CDR1 MNHNS and CDR2 SASEGT. The CDR3 length is 15 residues. V lost 2 bases, J lost 8 bases, and 8 bases stayed unmatched. The CDR3 bases are TGTGCCAGCAGTGAACTGTCCAGGGGGCAAAAGCCCCAGCATTTT. Translation: CASSELSRGQKPQHF.

The V call is TRBV5-1, the J call TRBJ1-1; D might be TRBD1 (5 bases). The CDR3 sequence is 16 residues long. The V and J ends lost 3 bases and 3 bases respectively, with 18 bases between them. Looked up from germline, CDR1 is SGHRS and CDR2 is YFSETQ. The CDR3 here is CASSWGWGGGYTEAFF. DNA for the CDR3: TGCGCCAGCAGCTGGGGTTGGGGCGGGGGGTACACTGAAGCTTTCTTT. Using reference TRBV5-1 and TRBJ1-1 for the parts outside the CDR3, the full variable domain is KAGVTQTPRYLIKTRGQQVTLSCSPISGHRSVSWYQQTPGQGLQFLFEYFSETQRNKGNFPGRFSGRQFSNSRSEMNVSTLELGDSALYLCASSWGWGGGYTEAFFGQGTRLTVV.

The chain employs TRBV14 and TRBJ2-1, with 13 bases fitting TRBD2. The CDR3 extends over 13 amino acids. The V and J ends lost 3 bases and 14 bases, in that order; junction bases with no gene match: 4. From germline, CDR1 is SGHDN and CDR2 FVKESK. The CDR3: CASSQRLAGGEFF. CDR3 in DNA: TGTGCCAGCAGCCAGCGACTAGCGGGGGGCGAGTTCTTC.

The sample holds one count of this clone. This sample also contains other DNA sequences that code for the same CDR3. The V call is TRBV9, the J call TRBJ2-3; D not resolved. Germline V CDR1 and CDR2: SGDLS, YYNGEE. The CDR3 has 12 residues. V shed 2 bases and J shed 2 bases, with 3 bases lying between them. The CDR3 here is CASSVITDTQYF. CDR3 DNA: TGTGCCAGCAGCGTCATCACAGATACGCAGTATTTT.

This clone was detected only once. J is TRBJ2-3 and V is TRBV27; no definite D call. The CDR3 runs to 13 residues. V lost 6 bases and J 0 bases, leaving 7 bases between the germline ends. Germline V gene sequence: CDR1 MNHEY, CDR2 SMNVEV (reference sequence). The CDR3 here is CASRRQSTDTQYF. The CDR3, as DNA: TGTGCCAGCAGGAGGCAGAGCACAGATACGCAGTATTTT.

With regard to this clone: No conserved phenylalanine or tryptophan is present at the end of the CDR3, so a read error is the likely explanation. V gene TRBV7-3 combines with J gene TRBJ1-1; D is ambiguous. Between the trimmed V and J ends, which lost 3 bases and 5 bases, there was a span of 10 bases. From germline, CDR1 is SGHTA and CDR2 FQGTGA. The CDR3 is 13 amino acids. The CDR3 spells CASSFVGRTEAFL. The CDR3 DNA is TGTGCCAGCAGCTTCGTCGGACGGACTGAAGCTTTCCTT.

This clone was detected once. The chain joins TRBV5-1 to TRBJ2-5, with D unclear. The DNA end favors TRBJ2-7, so the J call may be wrong. The CDR3 covers 13 residues. Germline assignment: CDR1 SGHRS and CDR2 YFSETQ. The CDR3 DNA reads TGCGCCAGCAGCTTGGGTCCCCCTTACGAGCAGTACTTC. Translated, it gives CASSLGPPYEQYF.

This chain joins TRBV6-6 and TRBJ1-2, with 9 nucleotides matching TRBD1. CDR1 is MNHNY and CDR2 is SVGAGI in the germline V gene (reference sequence). The CDR3 totals 15 residues. V gave up 5 bases and J gave up 4 bases; unmatched junction bases: 8. The CDR3 bases are TGTGCCAGCAGTCCAACAGGGGGCGGAGGCTATGGCTACACCTTC. Its translation is CASSPTGGGGYGYTF.

In its sample, this clone was seen once. The chain is built from TRBV13 and TRBJ1-3; D gene uncertain. V was pared by 5 bases and J by 1 base, with 12 bases between. The CDR3 spans 15 residues. CDR1 and CDR2 (germline): PRHDT, FYEKMQ (reference sequence). Here the CDR3 DNA reads TGTGCCAGCAGCCTGGCGGTAGGATCTGGAAACACCATATATTTT. Protein sequence: CASSLAVGSGNTIYF. The entire variable domain, with the rest obtained from reference TRBV13 and TRBJ1-3, is as follows: AAGVIQSPRHLIKEKRETATLKCYPIPRHDTVYWYQQGPGQDPQFLISFYEKMQSDKGSIPDRFSAQQFSDYHSELNMSSLELGDSALYFCASSLAVGSGNTIYFGEGSWLTVV.

V is TRBV19 and J is TRBJ1-2; no clear D. The CDR3 length is 13 residues. V lost 5 bases and J lost 7, with 14 bases in between. Germline lookup yields CDR1 LNHDA and CDR2 SQIVND (reference sequence). The DNA for the CDR3 is TGTGCCAGTAGTCGTCGGGGAGAAGGTGGCTACACCTTC. This sequence encodes CASSRRGEGGYTF. Based on the CDR3 plus reference TRBV19 and TRBJ1-2, the full variable domain is DGGITQSPKYLFRKEGQNVTLSCEQNLNHDAMYWYRQDPGQGLRLIYYSQIVNDFQKGDIAEGYSVSREKKESFPLTVTSAQKNPTAFYLCASSRRGEGGYTFGSGTRLTVV.

The V gene is TRBV5-4, the J gene TRBJ2-7, with 7 bases fitting TRBD1. Unmatched junction bases numbered 9, after V lost 5 bases and J lost 4 bases. CDR1 and CDR2 from the germline V gene are SGHNT and YYREEE (reference sequence). This CDR3 comprises 14 residues. The CDR3, as DNA: TGTGCCAGCAGTTCTGGACAGGATTCTTACGAGCAGTACTTC. This gives the protein CASSSGQDSYEQYF.

The chain employs TRBV11-2 and TRBJ1-3; 8 bases are a match to TRBD1. There are 17 residues in the CDR3. The germline CDR1 and CDR2 sequences are SGHAT and FQNNGV. Trimming at V came to 5 bases and at J to 0 bases, leaving 9 bases not matched to a gene. The CDR3 region is CASSIRQGSHSGNTIYF. CDR3 in DNA: TGTGCCAGCAGCATTAGACAGGGGAGTCACTCTGGAAACACCATATATTTT.

The chain recombines TRBV5-1 with TRBJ1-1; a weak D match, TRBD1 (5 bases). In germline, CDR1 is SGHRS, CDR2 YFSETQ. The CDR3 loop spans 15 amino acids. V was shortened by 0 bases and J by 1 base, with 10 bases between the two germline ends. The CDR3 DNA is TGCGCCAGCAGCTTGGAAGGGGTCCCGAACACTGAAGCTTTCTTT. It encodes CASSLEGVPNTEAFF.

The CDR3, as DNA: TGTGCCAGCAGCTCCCGAACGGGAATGAACACTGAAGCTTTCTTT. Translation: CASSSRTGMNTEAFF. The chain is built from TRBV9 and TRBJ1-1; unclear D gene. Germline CDR1 and CDR2: SGDLS and YYNGEE. Trimming left V 4 bases short and J 0 bases short, with 13 bases between. The CDR3 extends over 15 amino acids.